The rows below give T cell receptor beta chains drawn from one sample of a study of T cells expressing NK-cell markers. Following a re-call of the 5' RACE reads, TCRdb has one entry per CDR3 protein and lacks DNA. In all, the sample yields a few hundred thousand distinct CDR3 sequences. Sequenced material: blood T cells: a sorted CD56 or NKG2C T cell subset, CD4+ or CD8+ T cells, or bulk PBMC T cells (not recorded which). The receptors here all came from a man between 18 and 69 years old in good health. CDR3s include the opening cysteine and the closing phenylalanine or tryptophan.

cdr3_length | j_call | v_call | cdr3_aa
13 | TRBJ1-2 | TRBV6-5 | CASSLFQGDGYTF
14 | TRBJ1-3 | TRBV5-1 | CASMPGVSGNTIYF
15 | TRBJ2-3 | TRBV28 | CASSLAQKGTDTQYF
14 | TRBJ2-1 | TRBV7-2 | CATKTGGAYNEQFF
17 | TRBJ2-5 | TRBV11-2 | CASSLSRTGTIQETQYF
15 | TRBJ2-5 | TRBV9 | CASSPSGQPQETQYF
17 | TRBJ1-6 | TRBV7-2 | CASSSSYRRGAHSPLHF
16 | TRBJ2-1 | TRBV7-9 | CASSKRQGARYNEQFF
14 | TRBJ2-1 | TRBV12-3/TRBV12-4 | CASKRGGAGGEQFF
17 | TRBJ2-2 | TRBV2 | CASGHAGTGDFTGELFF
13 | TRBJ2-7 | TRBV20-1 | CSARRDSSYEQYF
14 | TRBJ1-6 | TRBV6-1 | CASSVRVDNSPLHF
18 | TRBJ2-2 | TRBV27 | CASSLLAGGSGGTGELFF
16 | TRBJ2-6 | TRBV19 | CASSSWGRRGANVLTF
16 | TRBJ2-1 | TRBV10-3 | CAISGNSGGSSDEQFF
19 | TRBJ2-3 | TRBV12-3/TRBV12-4 | CASSFLASRAGTLTDTQYF
12 | TRBJ1-2 | TRBV30 | CACTRGTYGYTF
17 | TRBJ2-3 | TRBV3-1 | CASSQRTGGGGTDTQYF
15 | TRBJ2-3 | TRBV7-2 | CASSLASFSRDTQYF
17 | TRBJ2-3 | TRBV2 | CASKETLAGGPTDTQYF
17 | TRBJ2-5 | TRBV24-1 | CATSDPHRTGPQETQYF
15 | TRBJ2-3 | TRBV6-1 | CASRQPGLETDTQYF
15 | TRBJ1-5 | TRBV12-3/TRBV12-4 | CASSFRTSGNQPQHF
17 | TRBJ2-5 | TRBV4-1 | CASSQAVAAFRGETQYF
15 | TRBJ2-7 | TRBV7-2 | CASSLGAGASYEQYF
14 | TRBJ2-3 | TRBV27 | CASSSGGGPNTQYF
15 | TRBJ1-1 | TRBV12-3/TRBV12-4 | CASSLPASGHTEAFF
12 | TRBJ2-5 | TRBV12-3/TRBV12-4 | CASRQVSETQYF
14 | TRBJ2-1 | TRBV7-3 | CASSLTISTNEQFF
13 | TRBJ1-2 | TRBV7-3 | CATTGQGVYGYTF
16 | TRBJ2-7 | TRBV18 | CASSARQAVPPYEQYF
16 | TRBJ2-3 | TRBV18 | CASSPRVSVSTDTQYF
13 | TRBJ1-5 | TRBV6-1 | CASRDRAGQPQHF
17 | TRBJ2-2 | TRBV25-1 | CASSEYWVAGQTGELFF
15 | TRBJ1-6 | TRBV12-3/TRBV12-4 | CASRFDSSYNSPLHF
18 | TRBJ2-5 | TRBV28 | CASSPPLGAGATRKTQYF
15 | TRBJ2-7 | TRBV7-2 | CASSPQTASSYEQYF
15 | TRBJ1-3 | TRBV6-1 | CASGSDRVAGNTIYF
15 | TRBJ2-1 | TRBV9 | CASGSTSGIYNEQFF
16 | TRBJ1-1 | TRBV5-1 | CASSLPTSTQGTEAFF
17 | TRBJ2-7 | TRBV12-3/TRBV12-4 | CASRRRGGLLTTYEQYF